This T cell receptor (beta chain) emerged from a study of cytomegalovirus exposure and HLA in healthy donors. It was with 60 Vbeta and 13 Jbeta primers that the PCR ran. In the study's own analysis: Later, an analysis found 80 million or so unique TCR beta chains, and about 10 million of these were shared. Clones were read by immunoSEQ multiplex PCR, and TCRdb kept only the in-frame ones, dropping some. V, J and clone size are those of that table, while D and trimming were read from the DNA. Counted here are 200,000 or so clones, 65% to 85% occurring once; the ten biggest clones make up approximately 3.9%. With 4 bases removed from V and 1 base from J, the gap between germline ends came to 14 bases. Germline lookup yields CDR1 SGHDT and CDR2 YYEEEE. The CDR3 covers 15 residues. Remarks on this clone: The antigen is not known.

Whole-study findings and limits: From TCR beta sequences, most subjects' HLA-A and HLA-B alleles were reportedly predicted accurately.

The sequencing sample was made of PBMCs. The receptor was isolated from a man aged 45-60 years in good health and CMV-seronegative. This chain uses TRBV5-6 with TRBJ1-1, with D unresolved. This CDR3 reads CASSPVAPGNTEAFF. The CDR3 bases are TGTGCCAGCAGCCCCGTCGCACCGGGGAACACTGAAGCTTTCTTT.